A selection of T cell receptor beta chains follows, all from one sample in a study of blood T cell repertoires in COVID-19. Sequencing was performed with immunoSEQ multiplex PCR; in TCRdb, only in-frame clones are kept and a portion is missing. The sample includes some 45,000 clones, approximately 86% seen only once; the top ten take about 31%. The sample comprised peripheral blood. These receptors came from a woman over 75 with acute or convalescent COVID-19. Both conserved end residues are part of each CDR3. A D gene is named only where the DNA matches it firmly. A row's size may be missing; if present it is once, few, many or a size class.

>TRBV29-1|TRBJ2-7|NA|TRBD1
TGCAGCGTTGTTATCGAGGGGGACAGGGACAACGAGCAGTACTTC
CSVVIEGDRDNEQYF
>TRBV6-5|TRBJ1-1|NA|NA
TGTGCCAGCAGTATGGCGTCAGGTGATGAAGCTTTCTTT
CASSMASGDEAFF
>TRBV6-1|TRBJ1-2|NA|TRBD1
TGTGCCAGCAGTGTAGGGACAGGGGGGAACAGTTGGGGCTATGGCTACACCTTC
CASSVGTGGNSWGYGYTF
>TRBV2|TRBJ2-5|NA|TRBD2
TGTGCCAGCAGACTAACTAGCGGGAGAGGGGAGACCCAGTACTTC
CASRLTSGRGETQYF
>TRBV5-5|TRBJ2-3|NA|NA
TGTGCCAGCAGCTTGGAGGGACAACCCACAGATACGCAGTATTTT
CASSLEGQPTDTQYF
>TRBV10-1|TRBJ2-5|NA|NA
TGCGCCAGCAGTGAGGGGCCCGGGGGGACCCAGTACTTC
CASSEGPGGTQYF
>TRBV4-1|TRBJ2-4|NA|NA
TGCGCCAGCAGCCAGCTATATGGGGATCGGGGAAACATTCAGTACTTC
CASSQLYGDRGNIQYF
>TRBV6-6|TRBJ2-2|NA|NA
TGTGCCAGCAGTTCGGGGCGGGGCGGGGAGCTGTTTTTT
CASSSGRGGELFF
>TRBV5-1|TRBJ1-1|few|NA
TGCGCCAGCAGCTATAGGTACCCCGGGACTGAAGCTTTCTTT
CASSYRYPGTEAFF
>TRBV10-1|TRBJ2-1|NA|NA
TGCGCCAGCAGTTCTAGCGCCCTCGGTGAGCAGTTCTTC
CASSSSALGEQFF
>TRBV7-9|TRBJ2-1|NA|NA
TGTGCCAGCAGCTTTGGAGCTTACAATGAGCAGTTCTTC
CASSFGAYNEQFF
>TRBV5-6|TRBJ2-3|NA|TRBD2
TGTGCCAGCAGCTGGGGTTTGGGCGGGAGGACAGATACGCAGTATTTT
CASSWGLGGRTDTQYF
>TRBV4-2|TRBJ2-3|NA|NA
TGTGCCAGCAGCCAGGAGGCCCGGGGCACAGATACGCAGTATTTT
CASSQEARGTDTQYF
>TRBV27|TRBJ1-4|once|NA
TGTGCCAGCAGCCTACAGGGAGTTGAAAAACTGTTTTTT
CASSLQGVEKLFF
>TRBV7-9|TRBJ2-1|once|NA
TGTGCCAGCAGCCCAGGCCGTAGCTCCTACAATGAGCAGTTCTTC
CASSPGRSSYNEQFF
>TRBV6-1|TRBJ2-1|NA|TRBD2
TGTGCCAGCAGTGAAGCCTCTAGCGGGAGTAATAATGAGCAGTTCTTC
CASSEASSGSNNEQFF
>TRBV27|TRBJ2-1|once|TRBD2
TGTGCCAGCAGTACCCCGGGGGGACGGGAGTTCTTC
CASSTPGGREFF
>TRBV6-5|TRBJ2-2|NA|TRBD2
TGTGCCAGCAGCCTTATCCAGCGGGGGACCGGGGAGCTGTTTTTT
CASSLIQRGTGELFF
>TRBV18|TRBJ2-1|NA|TRBD2
TGTGCCAGCTCACCACCGCCTGGGACTAGCGGGAGTTACAATGAGCAGTTCTTC
CASSPPPGTSGSYNEQFF
>TRBV28|TRBJ1-6|NA|NA
TGTGCCAGCAGGTCACCGAGCTCCTATAATTCACCCCTCCACTTT
CASRSPSSYNSPLHF
>TRBV6-1|TRBJ2-3|NA|TRBD2
TGTGCCAGCAGTGAAGCAGCGACTAGCGGGAGTCCAACTCTAAATACGCAGTATTTT
CASSEAATSGSPTLNTQYF
>TRBV19|TRBJ1-2|NA|TRBD1
TGTGCCAGTAGTGCTTTCCTTACAGGGGATGAGGCGGGCTACACCTTC
CASSAFLTGDEAGYTF
>TRBV4-2|TRBJ2-1|once|TRBD2
TGTGCCAGCAGCCAAGGTGAACTAGCGGGGGAGCAGTTCTTC
CASSQGELAGEQFF
>TRBV19|TRBJ2-7|NA|NA
TGTGCCAGTAGTATTGTGGGCAGGTTGGGCGAGCAGTACTTC
CASSIVGRLGEQYF
>TRBV6-5|TRBJ1-2|NA|NA
TGTGCCAGCAGTCAGCAGGGAAACTATGGCTACACCTTC
CASSQQGNYGYTF
>TRBV9|TRBJ2-1|many|NA
TGTGCCAGCAGCCTACAGGATTTCTACAAAAATGAGCAGTTCTTC
CASSLQDFYKNEQFF
>TRBV10-3|TRBJ2-7|NA|TRBD2
TGTGCCAGCGGGGAGGGGCCCTACGAGCAGTACTTC
CASGEGPYEQYF
>TRBV11-2|TRBJ1-1|NA|NA
TGTGCCAGCAGCTACACCCGGGACACTGAAGCTTTCTTT
CASSYTRDTEAFF
>TRBV11-2|TRBJ1-2|NA|TRBD1
TGTGCCAGCAGCTTAGGAGGGGCAGGGGGCTATGGCTACACCTTC
CASSLGGAGGYGYTF
>TRBV30|TRBJ2-7|NA|TRBD1
TGTGCCTGGAGTCTTACAGGGGGCGGCGAGCAGTACTTC
CAWSLTGGGEQYF
>TRBV19|TRBJ1-2|NA|NA
TGTGCCAGTCGGAGGAGACATCGGACGGGTGGCTACACCTTC
CASRRRHRTGGYTF
>TRBV4-1|TRBJ1-1|NA|TRBD1
TGCGCCAGCAGACCCAATATGGGAGCCCAGACAGGGGGCACTGAAGCTTTCTTT
CASRPNMGAQTGGTEAFF
>TRBV19|TRBJ2-1|NA|TRBD1
TGTGCCAGTAGTACCGGATGGGACAGAAGGGAGCAGTTCTTC
CASSTGWDRREQFF
>TRBV3-1/TRBV3-2|TRBJ2-7|once|TRBD2
TGTGCCAGCAGCCAAGTTGGGGGGGCCTACGAGCAGTACTTC
CASSQVGGAYEQYF
>TRBV6-2/TRBV6-3|TRBJ1-5|NA|TRBD1
TGTGCCAGCAGTTACGTGACGGGACAGGGGGTCTTCTGGAATCAGCCCCAGCATTTT
CASSYVTGQGVFWNQPQHF
>TRBV18|TRBJ1-1|NA|NA
TGTGCCAGCTCACCCGTCCTACAGGGAGACACTGAAGCTTTCTTT
CASSPVLQGDTEAFF
>TRBV27|TRBJ2-3|NA|TRBD2
TGTGCCAGCAGTTTACGTCTAGCGGGAGGTTGGACAGATACGCAGTATTTT
CASSLRLAGGWTDTQYF
>TRBV4-1|TRBJ2-5|NA|NA
TGCGCCAGCAGCCAAGATATGAGGGGGTGGGAGACCCAGTACTTC
CASSQDMRGWETQYF
>TRBV6-2/TRBV6-3|TRBJ2-7|NA|NA
TGTGCCAGCAGTTACGTCCTAGCGTCCTCCTACGAGCAGTACTTC
CASSYVLASSYEQYF
>TRBV15|TRBJ2-3|once|NA
TGTGCCACCAGCATCTCTAGCGTTCCTAGCACAGATACGCAGTATTTT
CATSISSVPSTDTQYF
>TRBV6-5|TRBJ1-1|NA|NA
TGTGCCAGCAGCACGACGGGGAACACTGAAGCTTTCTTT
CASSTTGNTEAFF
>TRBV6-2/TRBV6-3|TRBJ1-5|NA|NA
TGTGCCAGCAGTTACCCCGGGTACAATCAGCCCCAGCATTTT
CASSYPGYNQPQHF
>TRBV3-1/TRBV3-2|TRBJ2-5|once|TRBD2
TGTGCCAGCAGCCTCCAAGGACTGGGACTAGCGGGAGGTGAGACCCAGTACTTC
CASSLQGLGLAGGETQYF
>TRBV5-1|TRBJ2-1|NA|TRBD2
TGCGCCAGCAGCCCAGGAAAGCGGGAGGGCCTCTACAATGAGCAGTTCTTC
CASSPGKREGLYNEQFF
>TRBV5-4|TRBJ2-7|NA|TRBD2
TGTGCCAGCAGCCAACGACTAGCCGAGGGGATGGACAAGCAGTACTTC
CASSQRLAEGMDKQYF
>TRBV5-1|TRBJ2-7|NA|TRBD1
TGCGCCAGCAGCTTACAGGGGGGTATCGACGAGCAGTACTTC
CASSLQGGIDEQYF
>TRBV7-9|TRBJ1-1|NA|NA
TGTGCCAGCAGCCGAGATATCACAGAGAACACTGAAGCTTTCTTT
CASSRDITENTEAFF
>TRBV27|TRBJ1-1|NA|TRBD1
TGTGCCAGCAGTTCCGGACAGGGTAGCACTGAAGCTTTCTTT
CASSSGQGSTEAFF
>TRBV11-2|TRBJ2-3|NA|TRBD2
TGTGCCAGCAGCCCGGGACTAGCGGGAGCCCATACGCAGTATTTT
CASSPGLAGAHTQYF